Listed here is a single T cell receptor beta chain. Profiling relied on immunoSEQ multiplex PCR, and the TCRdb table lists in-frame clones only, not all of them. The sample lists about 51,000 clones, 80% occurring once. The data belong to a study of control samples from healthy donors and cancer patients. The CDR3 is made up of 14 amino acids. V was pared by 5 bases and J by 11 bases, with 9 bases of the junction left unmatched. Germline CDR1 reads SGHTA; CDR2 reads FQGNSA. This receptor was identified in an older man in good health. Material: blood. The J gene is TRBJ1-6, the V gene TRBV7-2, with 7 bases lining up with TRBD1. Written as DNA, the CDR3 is TGTGCCAGCAGCCCGACAGGGCTGGGGCCACCCCTCCACTTT. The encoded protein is CASSPTGLGPPLHF.